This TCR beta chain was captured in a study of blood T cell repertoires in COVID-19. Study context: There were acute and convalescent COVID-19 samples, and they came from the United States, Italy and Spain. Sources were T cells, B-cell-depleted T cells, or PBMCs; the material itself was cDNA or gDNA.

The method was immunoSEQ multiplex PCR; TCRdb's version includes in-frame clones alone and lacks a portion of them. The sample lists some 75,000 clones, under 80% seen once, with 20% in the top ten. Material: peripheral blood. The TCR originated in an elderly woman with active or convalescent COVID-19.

As DNA, the CDR3 is TGTGCCAGTAGTATAAGTTTGGGACTAGCGGCTTCCCAAGAGACCCAGTACTTC. Its translation is CASSISLGLAASQETQYF. V is TRBV19 and J is TRBJ2-5, with 11 nucleotides matching TRBD2. The CDR3 is made up of 18 amino acids. In germline, CDR1 is LNHDA, CDR2 SQIVND (reference sequence). The ends lost 2 bases at V and 1 base at J; junction bases unmatched: 9.